A single sample is the source of the 3 T cell receptor beta chains below, sequenced in a study of Ad26.COV2.S vaccination and SARS-CoV-2 variants. Data came from immunoSEQ multiplex PCR; TCRdb stores just in-frame clones and leaves some out. The sample shows roughly 270,000 clones, about 87% of them seen only once. Documented treatment: some 20 received Ad26.COV2.S at low or high dose, single or two shots; several received placebo; per-sample allocation not given. Vaccine and placebo recipients were sampled on day 63 after the first injection. The source material was peripheral blood, sampled in a trial of Ad26.COV2.S vaccine versus placebo. The receptor source for this set is a person aged 18-60 years who received the Ad26.COV2.S COVID-19 vaccine or a placebo.

This sequence joins TRBV11-2 and TRBJ1-2; TRBD1 is a possible D gene (5 bases). The V gene's germline CDR1 is SGHAT and CDR2 FQNNGV. The CDR3 loop spans 15 amino acids. V dropped 5 bases and J dropped 4 bases, with 17 bases sitting between them. The CDR3, as DNA: TGTGCCAGCAGCACTACCGGGACGGTCTTCTATGGCTACACCTTC. Amino acid sequence: CASSTTGTVFYGYTF.

This rearrangement joins TRBV6-5 to TRBJ1-3; D is unresolved. CDR1 is MNHEY, CDR2 SVGAGI, per germline. V was cut by 7 bases and J by 3 bases, with 7 bases left in between. The CDR3 is 12 amino acids. The CDR3 sequence: CASTAYGNTIYF. CDR3 coding DNA: TGTGCCAGCACGGCGTATGGAAACACCATATATTTT.

This clone appeared once. This rearrangement joins TRBV2 to TRBJ1-4, with D perhaps TRBD1 (6 bases). Trimming took off 7 bases at V and 0 bases at J, with 9 bases between the two ends. The V gene's germline CDR1 is SNHLY and CDR2 FYNNEI. There are 14 residues in the CDR3. CDR3 nucleotides: TGTGCCAGCATCGGACAGACAACTAATGAAAAACTGTTTTTT. This translates into CASIGQTTNEKLFF.